A selection of T cell receptor beta chains follows, all from one sample in a study of graft-versus-host responses after intestinal transplantation. Clones were read by immunoSEQ multiplex PCR, and TCRdb kept only the in-frame ones, dropping some. Of tens of thousands of clones in the sample, 85% to 95% were seen once. Here the sequenced sample was PBMCs, taken around 790 days after a first intestinal transplant, on the day of a second. The receptors stem from a human patient who received an intestinal transplant, so some T cells may come from the graft donor. CDR3s include the opening cysteine and the closing phenylalanine or tryptophan. A D gene is named only where the DNA matches it firmly. Clone size appears in some rows only: once, few, many, or a class for an expanded clone.

V gene: TRBV7-3
J gene: TRBJ2-7
D gene: TRBD2
clone size: -
CDR3 protein: CASSLRVRLAVLPEQYF
CDR3 DNA: TGTGCCAGCAGCTTAAGAGTGAGACTAGCGGTACTACCGGAGCAGTACTTC

V gene: TRBV10-2
J gene: TRBJ2-7
D gene: TRBD1
clone size: -
CDR3 protein: CASSHRGSYEQYF
CDR3 DNA: TGCGCCAGCAGCCACAGGGGGTCCTACGAGCAGTACTTC

V gene: TRBV7-9
J gene: TRBJ2-5
D gene: -
clone size: -
CDR3 protein: CASSGQETQYF
CDR3 DNA: TGTGCCAGCAGCGGCCAAGAGACCCAGTACTTC

V gene: TRBV6-5
J gene: TRBJ1-2
D gene: -
clone size: -
CDR3 protein: CASSYQGGYTF
CDR3 DNA: TGTGCCAGCAGTTATCAGGGAGGTTACACCTTC

V gene: TRBV10-3
J gene: TRBJ1-5
D gene: TRBD1
clone size: -
CDR3 protein: CAISDETGPSLSNQPQHF
CDR3 DNA: TGTGCCATCAGTGATGAGACAGGGCCCTCTCTTAGCAATCAGCCCCAGCATTTT

V gene: TRBV6-1
J gene: TRBJ2-7
D gene: -
clone size: -
CDR3 protein: CASSEAFLYF
CDR3 DNA: TGTGCCAGCAGTGAAGCCTTCCTGTACTTC

V gene: TRBV6-5
J gene: TRBJ2-7
D gene: TRBD2
clone size: once
CDR3 protein: CASSKGSGTTYEQYF
CDR3 DNA: TGTGCCAGCAGTAAGGGTAGCGGGACAACCTACGAGCAGTACTTC

V gene: TRBV2
J gene: TRBJ1-4
D gene: -
clone size: -
CDR3 protein: CASSVFPRAGEKLFF
CDR3 DNA: TGTGCCAGCAGTGTATTTCCCAGGGCAGGGGAAAAACTGTTTTTT

V gene: TRBV7-7
J gene: TRBJ2-5
D gene: -
clone size: -
CDR3 protein: CASSLGVQETQYF
CDR3 DNA: TGTGCTAGCAGCTTAGGGGTACAAGAGACCCAGTACTTC

V gene: TRBV5-1
J gene: TRBJ2-7
D gene: TRBD1
clone size: few
CDR3 protein: CASSIGQGAVYEQYF
CDR3 DNA: TGCGCCAGCAGCATCGGACAGGGGGCTGTCTACGAGCAGTACTTC

V gene: TRBV14
J gene: TRBJ2-1
D gene: TRBD2
clone size: -
CDR3 protein: CASSRLAGSTYNEQFF
CDR3 DNA: TGTGCCAGCAGTAGACTAGCGGGAAGTACCTACAATGAGCAGTTCTTC

V gene: TRBV7-8
J gene: TRBJ2-1
D gene: -
clone size: -
CDR3 protein: CASRLNSRGSYEQFF
CDR3 DNA: TGTGCCAGCAGATTAAATTCCCGAGGATCGTATGAGCAGTTCTTC

V gene: TRBV5-1
J gene: TRBJ1-1
D gene: TRBD1
clone size: -
CDR3 protein: CASSFPGTEVTEAFF
CDR3 DNA: TGCGCCAGCAGCTTTCCCGGGACAGAGGTAACTGAAGCTTTCTTT

V gene: TRBV6-4
J gene: TRBJ2-2
D gene: -
clone size: medium-sized
CDR3 protein: CASSETSTGELFF
CDR3 DNA: TGTGCCAGCAGTGAGACTAGCACCGGGGAGCTGTTTTTT

V gene: TRBV28
J gene: TRBJ1-5
D gene: -
clone size: -
CDR3 protein: CASTLPSQPQHF
CDR3 DNA: TGTGCCAGCACCCTTCCTTCTCAGCCCCAGCATTTT

V gene: TRBV6-5
J gene: TRBJ1-5
D gene: TRBD1
clone size: -
CDR3 protein: CASRPGGLGQPQHF
CDR3 DNA: TGTGCCAGCAGGCCAGGGGGGTTGGGGCAGCCCCAGCATTTT

V gene: TRBV11-2
J gene: TRBJ1-5
D gene: -
clone size: -
CDR3 protein: CASSLGGDQPQHF
CDR3 DNA: TGTGCCAGCAGCTTAGGGGGGGATCAGCCCCAGCATTTT

V gene: TRBV6-5
J gene: TRBJ2-7
D gene: -
clone size: -
CDR3 protein: CASSSLGGSYEQYF
CDR3 DNA: TGTGCCAGCAGTAGTCTAGGAGGTTCCTACGAGCAGTACTTC

V gene: TRBV6-6
J gene: TRBJ2-7
D gene: -
clone size: -
CDR3 protein: CASSPGQNYEQYF
CDR3 DNA: TGTGCCAGCTCCCCGGGACAAAACTACGAGCAGTACTTC

V gene: TRBV7-9
J gene: TRBJ2-7
D gene: -
clone size: -
CDR3 protein: CASSSSTNHEQYF
CDR3 DNA: TGTGCCAGCAGCTCCTCGACAAACCACGAGCAGTACTTC

V gene: TRBV2
J gene: TRBJ1-1
D gene: -
clone size: -
CDR3 protein: CASILAAGADTEAFF
CDR3 DNA: TGTGCCAGCATCCTAGCGGCCGGGGCGGACACTGAAGCTTTCTTT

V gene: TRBV7-3
J gene: TRBJ2-1
D gene: -
clone size: -
CDR3 protein: CASSSAWGESSSYNEQFF
CDR3 DNA: TGTGCCAGCAGCTCCGCCTGGGGGGAGAGTAGCTCCTACAATGAGCAGTTCTTC

V gene: TRBV2
J gene: TRBJ2-1
D gene: TRBD1
clone size: once
CDR3 protein: CASSGGFGTGLSNEQFF
CDR3 DNA: TGTGCCAGCAGTGGGGGATTCGGGACAGGGTTAAGCAATGAGCAGTTCTTC